These T cell receptor beta chains were read from a single sample in a study of blood T cell repertoires in COVID-19. Here immunoSEQ multiplex PCR was the method, and the copy in TCRdb shows in-frame clones only, minus some. Of tens of thousands of clones in the sample, 65% to 85% were seen once. What was sequenced was peripheral blood. These receptors all come from an elderly man with active or convalescent COVID-19. CDR3s leave out the opening cysteine and the closing phenylalanine or tryptophan.

J gene,V gene,CDR3 protein
TRBJ1-2,TRBV19,ASRLLDSTNYGYT
TRBJ1-6,TRBV5-4,ASSLGGRTNSPLH
TRBJ2-7,TRBV6-5,ASMRGPLAYEQY
TRBJ2-4,TRBV5-1,ASSLVAGMENIQY
TRBJ1-2,TRBV2,ASSGTANYGYT
TRBJ2-7,TRBV7-9,ASSLEGGEREQY
TRBJ2-1,TRBV6-1,ASSEEAGDYNEQF
TRBJ2-1,TRBV19,ASSIAGGGENEQF
TRBJ1-6,TRBV18,ASSPQGPDNSPLH
TRBJ1-1,TRBV7-2,ASSSKPGSAEAF
TRBJ1-5,TRBV6-2/TRBV6-3,ASSSPGTGGQPQH
TRBJ2-5,TRBV6-1,ASSEGRIWTATPQETQY
TRBJ1-6,TRBV5-5,ASSLPERGINSPLH
TRBJ2-3,TRBV28,ASSTSGGSTDTQY